This TCR beta chain was sequenced in a study of cytomegalovirus exposure and HLA in healthy donors (dated by TCRdb to about 2017). At the level of the whole study: A later analysis indicated that the 130 or so validation repertoires were generated on the platform also employed for the approximately 700 repertoires of the first cohort. The study was designed to test whether signatures of past pathogen exposure could be identified by cataloging public T cell receptors. In addition to the first cohort of approximately 670 subjects, a separate validation cohort of approximately 130 different subjects was used. To predict cytomegalovirus infection status, the study combined high-throughput TCR immunosequencing, statistical association of individual TCRs with disease status, and machine learning.

From a lookup of the germline V gene, CDR1 and CDR2 are KGHSH and LQKENI. Reading from cysteine to phenylalanine, the CDR3 counts 14 amino acids. The entry retains the CDR3 DNA only, 42 bases that are in frame from base 1. Trimming at the junction amounts to 4 bases on V and 0 bases on J, and the germline ends lie 9 bases apart. Donors formed part of the validation cohort, which comprised about 120 subjects and was distinct from the first cohort of over 500 subjects. Library preparation used the immunoSEQ multiplex PCR assay. The authors' analysis ran thus. A statistical classification framework was built for diagnosing cytomegalovirus status from the catalog of TCR beta chain sequences. TCRdb obtained this table from immuneACCESS and retained in-frame rearrangements with V and J assigned. These tables miss some clones; where compared with another copy, unresolved V genes account for less than half of the shortfall, and the remainder is unexplained. The D gene and trimming were derived from the DNA, and the V and J assignments and clone size from that table. In this sample the table shows about 130,000 clones, under 90% of which occur a single time. The ten largest clonotypes hold about 2% of the sample.

General findings and caveats noted by the study authors: A later analysis lacked HLA typing for the validation cohort, so it scored co-occurrence in that cohort across all 120 repertoires. In a later analysis, TCRs clustered in the first cohort were found to also tend to co-occur in the roughly 110 validation repertoires, with 94% of cluster scores above 0. Most TCR sequences were observed very rarely across donors, whereas some public TCRs were present in many individuals. The classifier was reported to diagnose cytomegalovirus status with high specificity and sensitivity in both the original cohort and the validation cohort. The authors suggested that the approach could potentially be extended to other disease states and immunological phenotypes. In vitro tests confirmed that a few of the cytomegalovirus-associated TCR beta chains recognize cytomegalovirus antigens. The study listed 150 to 200 TCR beta chains as associated with cytomegalovirus.

With respect to this clone: It has no known antigen specificity. Qualities for individual bases were not recorded, and no much larger clone is one base off.

This TCR derives from a woman younger than 30 in good health and CMV-seronegative. The V gene is TRBV18 and the J gene is TRBJ2-5; the D gene is perhaps TRBD1, on 6 matching bases. Sequenced sample: PBMCs. Here the CDR3 is given as CASSQTGNQETQYF. The sequenced DNA is TGTGCCAGCTCACAAACAGGGAACCAAGAGACCCAGTACTTC.